The 10 T cell receptor beta chains given below trace back to one sample, sequenced in a study of CD8 T cells in Susac syndrome. With random hexamers, 0.5 to 1 ug RNA was reverse transcribed. TCRdb re-called the immunoSEQ multiplex PCR reads with MiXCR, one entry per CDR3 protein. The repertoire holds about 130,000 distinct CDR3 sequences, with around 96% as singletons. The sample was CD4+ T cells from PBMCs. Source of these receptors: a human donor in good health.

This chain connects TRBV4-1 to TRBJ1-1, with D tentatively TRBD1 (6 bases). The CDR3 is 15 residues long. V was clipped by 4 bases and J by 1 base, with 13 bases between them. Germline V gene data show CDR1 as MGHRA and CDR2 as YSYEKL. The CDR3 coding sequence is TGCGCCAGCAGCCCGCTCGGGACATCGAACACTGAAGCTTTCTTT. Amino acid sequence: CASSPLGTSNTEAFF.

The chain uses TRBV19 and TRBJ2-5, with a weak D call TRBD1 (5 bases). Germline loops: CDR1 LNHDA, CDR2 SQIVND (reference sequence). The CDR3 totals 12 residues. Trimming stripped 6 bases from V and 5 bases from J, with 10 bases between. CDR3 sequence reads: CASSSGLETQYF. CDR3 nucleotide sequence: TGTGCCAGTAGCTCAGGGTTGGAGACCCAGTACTTC.

This chain uses TRBV7-2 with TRBJ1-2; D unclear. The CDR3 has 15 residues. The ends were cut back, 3 bases at V and 3 bases at J, with 14 bases in the middle. The V gene's germline CDR1 is SGHTA and CDR2 FQGNSA. The CDR3 sequence: CASSFGDPAYYGYTF. CDR3 sequence (DNA): TGTGCCAGCAGCTTCGGAGACCCGGCCTACTATGGCTACACCTTC.

This chain uses TRBV7-2 with TRBJ2-5, with no clear D. The CDR3 runs to 12 residues. V was pared by 3 bases and J by 4 bases, with 6 bases between. CDR1 is SGHTA and CDR2 is FQGNSA in the germline V gene. CDR3 protein: CASSLRRETQYF. The CDR3 coding sequence is TGTGCCAGCAGCTTGCGTCGAGAGACCCAGTACTTC.

The DNA for the CDR3 is TGTGCCAGTTACCGCCCGGGAAAGCCCCAGCATTTT. Protein sequence: CASYRPGKPQHF. The chain links TRBV6-6 to TRBJ1-5; D is unclear. The CDR3 sequence is 12 residues long. Trimming took 9 bases from V and 8 from J, leaving 14 bases between them. CDR1 is MNHNY, CDR2 SVGAGI, per germline (reference sequence).

CDR3 in amino acids: CAWSVWRGKDYNEQFF. CDR3 DNA sequence: TGTGCCTGGAGTGTATGGAGGGGAAAGGACTACAATGAGCAGTTCTTC. The chain joins TRBV30 to TRBJ2-1; perhaps TRBD2 as D (6 bases). Trimming took 0 bases from V and 3 from J, leaving 15 bases between them. The CDR3 contains 16 residues. Per germline, CDR1 GTSNPN and CDR2 SVGIG (reference sequence).

This clonotype has a single count. CDR3 DNA: TGTGCCAGCAGGGACCCAGGGGGCCGGAACGAGCAGTACTTC. Encoded protein: CASRDPGGRNEQYF. This rearrangement joins TRBV6-5 to TRBJ2-7; 8 nucleotides line up with TRBD1. Germline V gene data show CDR1 as MNHEY and CDR2 as SVGAGI. V lost 6 bases and J lost 5; bases outside the gene matches: 9. CDR3 length equals 14 residues.

V usage is TRBV12-3 or TRBV12-4 and J usage is TRBJ2-7; 12 nucleotides line up with TRBD2. The CDR3 spans 16 residues. J lost 5 bases, V lost 6 bases, and 11 bases had no gene match. In DNA, the CDR3 is TGTGCCAGCAGCAAAAAACTAGCGGGAGGTCCCCACGAGCAGTACTTC. Protein product: CASSKKLAGGPHEQYF.

The chain carries TRBV20-1 and TRBJ1-1; the D gene is possibly TRBD1 (6 bases). CDR3 length: 15 amino acids. CDR1 and CDR2 from the germline V gene are DFQATT and SNEGSKA (reference sequence). The germline V and J ends were trimmed by 5 bases and 0 bases, with 16 bases remaining between them. CDR3: CSAVRGGVMNTEAFF. In DNA form, the CDR3 reads TGCAGTGCTGTCAGGGGAGGCGTTATGAACACTGAAGCTTTCTTT.

The chain employs TRBV10-1 and TRBJ2-1, with D perhaps matching TRBD1 or TRBD2 (5 bases each). The CDR3 extends over 16 amino acids. Germline CDR1 is WNHNN and CDR2 is SYGVQD (reference sequence). Trimming cost V 3 bases and J 9 bases, with 21 bases left between them. In nucleotides, the CDR3 is TGCGCCAGCAGTGACACCACCTCAGGGATACGGGGTGAGCAGTTCTTC. Its protein product is CASSDTTSGIRGEQFF.